This TCR beta chain was observed in a study of T cells after yellow fever vaccination. This clonotype appeared a few times. TCRdb fed the 5' RACE reads into MiXCR, producing one record per CDR3 protein. Of a few hundred thousand distinct CDR3 sequences in the sample, around 7.3% were seen once. CDR1 is DFQATT and CDR2 is SNEGSKA in the germline V gene (reference sequence). Trimming left V 6 bases short and J 10 bases short, with 22 bases between. The CDR3 has 15 residues. This clonotype was obtained from a man aged 18 to 35 who received the YFV17D yellow fever vaccine. The input for sequencing was PBMCs, taken 45 days after the first yellow fever vaccination. This chain uses TRBV20-1 with TRBJ1-6; possible D gene TRBD1, 6 bases. CDR3 region: CSAPTGGGINSPLHF. Here the CDR3 DNA reads TGCAGTGCCCCGACAGGTGGCGGGATCAACTCACCCCTCCACTTT.